A selection of T cell receptor beta chains follows, all from one sample in a study of T cells after yellow fever vaccination. TCRdb re-called the 5' RACE reads through MiXCR, storing one row per CDR3 protein. The table has tens of thousands of distinct CDR3 sequences, around 7% seen once. The source material was CD8+ T cells sorted from PBMCs, sampled on the day of the yellow fever booster vaccination. All receptors derive from a man aged 25-40 years who received the YFV17D yellow fever vaccine. The CDR3 runs from the conserved cysteine through the conserved F or W. The D gene is left open where the match is weak. Size is omitted from some rows. Given values are once, few, many or a class for expanded clones.

d_gene,abundance,j_gene,v_gene,CDR3nt,CDR3aa
NA,many,TRBJ2-5,TRBV29-1,TGCAGCGGGGCGTACCAAGAGACCCAGTACTTC,CSGAYQETQYF
NA,few,TRBJ2-1,TRBV7-6,TGTGCCAGCAGCACAGGCCTCAATGAGCAGTTCTTC,CASSTGLNEQFF
NA,NA,TRBJ2-1,TRBV6-2/TRBV6-3,TGTGCCAGCTTAGCGGTGTCCTACAATGAGCAGTTCTTC,CASLAVSYNEQFF
TRBD2,NA,TRBJ2-1,TRBV7-9,TGTGCCAGCAGCTCCAGCGGGTCCGGGGGGAATGAGCAGTTCTTC,CASSSSGSGGNEQFF
NA,many,TRBJ2-3,TRBV6-6,TGTGCCACCACAGACACAGATACGCAGTATTTT,CATTDTDTQYF
NA,few,TRBJ2-7,TRBV29-1,TGCAGCGTCAAGGGCCCCTACGAGCAGTACTTC,CSVKGPYEQYF
NA,NA,TRBJ2-4,TRBV9,TGTGCCAGCAGCCCCACTAGCCGGGAGGCCAAAAACATTCAGTACTTC,CASSPTSREAKNIQYF
NA,few,TRBJ2-7,TRBV6-5,TGTGCCAGCAGTTACTCGGATAAAGGGGAGAACCCCCACTACGAGCAGTACTTC,CASSYSDKGENPHYEQYF
NA,NA,TRBJ2-7,TRBV27,TGTGCCAGCAGTTTATCGAACGTAGGCTACGAGCAGTACTTC,CASSLSNVGYEQYF
NA,NA,TRBJ2-3,TRBV27,TGTGCCAGCACTCAGGGTGGGGCTTTCCCCCCAGATACGCAGTATTTT,CASTQGGAFPPDTQYF
NA,few,TRBJ2-2,TRBV7-9,TGTGCCAGCAGCCCTTCTGGCGACGGGGAGCTGTTTTTT,CASSPSGDGELFF
TRBD2,few,TRBJ2-3,TRBV5-1,TGCGCCAGCAGCTTCTGGCGGGAGCCAGATACGCAGTATTTT,CASSFWREPDTQYF
TRBD2,few,TRBJ2-3,TRBV5-4,TGTGCCAGCAGGGAGAACGGGCGGGAGGGCACAGATACGCAGTATTTT,CASRENGREGTDTQYF
TRBD2,NA,TRBJ2-5,TRBV11-1,TGTGCCAGCAGCCCCCAGCTGGGACTAGCGGCTGAGAACCAAGAGACCCAGTACTTC,CASSPQLGLAAENQETQYF
TRBD2,NA,TRBJ2-1,TRBV6-1,TGTGCCAGCAGCGGACTAGCGGGGGTCAGCTCCTACAATGAGCAGTTCTTC,CASSGLAGVSSYNEQFF
TRBD1,NA,TRBJ1-1,TRBV27,TGTGCCAGCAGTTTCGGGACAGGGTTCACTGAAGCTTTCTTT,CASSFGTGFTEAFF
NA,NA,TRBJ2-7,TRBV4-2,TGTGCCAGCAGCCCCGGCTCAGGAGGCGGGATCTCCTACGAGCAGTACTTC,CASSPGSGGGISYEQYF
NA,NA,TRBJ2-3,TRBV20-1,TGCAGTGCTCGAACTTCGGTAGACGATACGCAGTATTTT,CSARTSVDDTQYF
TRBD1,many,TRBJ2-2,TRBV2,TGTGCCAGCACCGGGACAGGGGGGAACACCGGGGAGCTGTTTTTT,CASTGTGGNTGELFF
NA,many,TRBJ2-7,TRBV12-3/TRBV12-4,TGTGCCAGCAGTTTCGGCATTAGCTCCTACGAGCAGTACTTC,CASSFGISSYEQYF
NA,many,TRBJ2-1,TRBV6-5,TGTGCCAGCTCCAGGAGCGGCGGGGAAAATGAGCAGTTCTTC,CASSRSGGENEQFF
NA,NA,TRBJ2-1,TRBV9,TGTGCCAGCAGCGTAGCTCTGCGGATCGACCACAATGAGCAGTTCTTC,CASSVALRIDHNEQFF
NA,few,TRBJ2-7,TRBV4-3,TGCGCCAGCAGCCAAGATCTGGGCGGAAGCTCCTACGAGCAGTACTTC,CASSQDLGGSSYEQYF
NA,few,TRBJ2-1,TRBV24-1,TGTGCCACCAGTGATCCCGGGCTAGCGCCTGACAATGAGCAGTTCTTC,CATSDPGLAPDNEQFF
NA,few,TRBJ2-3,TRBV29-1,TGCAGCGGGATCACAGATACGCAGTATTTT,CSGITDTQYF
NA,NA,TRBJ1-1,TRBV30,TGTGCCTGGCAGGTGTCGGGAGACACTGAATCTTTCTTT,CAWQVSGDTESFF
TRBD2,many,TRBJ2-7,TRBV6-2/TRBV6-3,TGTGCCAGCACCCTTCACGCGGGACTAGAGGGAGACGAGCAGTACTTC,CASTLHAGLEGDEQYF